What follows are 10 T cell receptor beta chains derived from one specimen sequenced in a study of CD8+CD57+ T cells in acquired aplastic anemia (dated by TCRdb to the late 2010s). Flow cytometry had shown CD8+CD57+ cell expansion in the patients selected for sequencing. Reads for this sample came from an Illumina HiSeq 2000. TCR beta VDJ combination and CDR3 sequence profiling used genomic DNA as the template. TCRdb redid the processing of the public reads, applying fastp at Q25 and MiXCR, and retained in-frame beta chains. Here each entry gathers all rows of one CDR3 protein and keeps the most common genes and DNA. For this sample the table gives about 200,000 distinct CDR3 sequences, of which around three fifths were detected only once. The leading ten clones occupy roughly three fifths of the sample. Sample: sorted CD4+, CD8+, or CD8+CD57+ T cells (not recorded which) from PBMCs. Source of these receptors: a human donor with aplastic anemia.

Concerning this clonotype: A much more abundant neighbour one base away suggests this may be a read error. The chain is built from TRBV28 and TRBJ2-7, with 8 bases aligning to TRBD1. V shed 2 bases, J shed 4 bases, and the junction held 4 bases outside the gene matches. Germline assignment: CDR1 MDHEN and CDR2 SYDVKM. CDR3 size: 14 residues. For the CDR3, the DNA is TGTGCCAGCAGTTTAGCCGGGACAGGTTACGAGCAGTACTTC. It codes for CASSLAGTGYEQYF.

V and J are TRBV20-1 and TRBJ1-6; D not resolved. The V gene's germline CDR1 is DFQATT and CDR2 SNEGSKA (reference sequence). V was trimmed by 6 bases and J by 10 bases, leaving 13 bases between them. The CDR3 is made up of 12 amino acids. CDR3 coding DNA: TGCAGTGCCAGCCTAGCCCTATCACCCCTCCACTTT. Translating it yields CSASLALSPLHF.

This chain uses TRBV29-1 with TRBJ2-3; 9 bases fit TRBD2. The length of the CDR3 is 16 residues. Per germline, CDR1 SQVTM and CDR2 ANQGSEA. V was clipped by 4 bases and J by 0 bases; unmatched bases: 8. CDR3 DNA: TGCAGCGTTGTGGGCGGGGGGGCCTCCAGCACAGATACGCAGTATTTT. Its protein is CSVVGGGASSTDTQYF.

The chain has TRBV7-6 and TRBJ2-7, with 9 nucleotides matching TRBD1. Germline V gene sequence: CDR1 SGHVS, CDR2 FNYEAQ. This CDR3 comprises 14 residues. The J segment lost 6 bases and the V segment lost 4 bases, leaving 7 bases of the junction unmatched. Here the CDR3 DNA reads TGTGCCAGCAGCTCGGGACAGGGCGGATTCGAGCAGTACTTC. This sequence encodes CASSSGQGGFEQYF.

The rearrangement links TRBV9 to TRBJ1-1; D ambiguous. Per germline, CDR1 SGDLS and CDR2 YYNGEE. The length of the CDR3 is 15 residues. The V gene lost 1 base and the J gene lost 0 bases, with 10 bases spanning the gap. CDR3 residues: CASSVSIGMNTEAFF. DNA of the CDR3: TGTGCCAGCAGCGTATCTATAGGGATGAACACTGAAGCTTTCTTT. Using reference TRBV9 and TRBJ1-1 for the parts outside the CDR3, the full variable domain is DSGVTQTPKHLITATGQRVTLRCSPRSGDLSVYWYQQSLDQGLQFLIQYYNGEERAKGNILERFSAQQFPDLHSELNLSSLELGDSALYFCASSVSIGMNTEAFFGQGTRLTVV.

The gene calls are TRBV20-1 and TRBJ2-1; 11 bases match TRBD2. There are 16 residues in the CDR3. V lost 0 bases and J lost 10; bases outside the gene matches: 11. CDR1 is DFQATT and CDR2 is SNEGSKA in the germline V gene (reference sequence). The CDR3 DNA reads as TGCAGTGCTAGAGACCCGTTCACTAGCGGGAGCGGGGAGCAGTTCTTC. It encodes CSARDPFTSGSGEQFF.

Many counts were recorded for this clonotype. One junction end does not reproduce the germline sequence, and a read error may be involved. The chain has TRBV5-1 and TRBJ2-1, with TRBD2 matching 11 bases. The CDR3 extends over 15 amino acids. The germline CDR1 and CDR2 sequences are SGHRS and YFSETQ. CDR3 loop: CASSLGLAGGNEQFF. The DNA for the CDR3 is TGTGCCAGCAGCTTGGGGCTAGCGGGGGGCAATGAGCAGTTCTTC. Together with reference TRBV5-1 and TRBJ2-1, the CDR3 gives the full variable domain: KAGVTQTPRYLIKTRGQQVTLSCSPISGHRSVSWYQQTPGQGLQFLFEYFSETQRNKGNFPGRFSGRQFSNSRSEMNVSTLELGDSALYLCASSLGLAGGNEQFFGPGTRLTVL.

This clonotype was seen ten or more times. V is TRBV19 and J is TRBJ2-4, with D uncertain. CDR3 length equals 15 residues. The germline CDR1 and CDR2 sequences are LNHDA and SQIVND (reference sequence). V was clipped by 5 bases and J by 0 bases, with 11 bases between them. In DNA, the CDR3 is TGTGCCAGTAGTTCCCCAGATCTAGCCAAAAACATTCAGTACTTC. As protein: CASSSPDLAKNIQYF. The complete variable domain, with remaining parts taken from reference TRBV19 and TRBJ2-4, reads DGGITQSPKYLFRKEGQNVTLSCEQNLNHDAMYWYRQDPGQGLRLIYYSQIVNDFQKGDIAEGYSVSREKKESFPLTVTSAQKNPTAFYLCASSSPDLAKNIQYFGAGTRLSVL.

The chain recombines TRBV29-1 with TRBJ2-1; D gene unclear. The V and J ends lost 5 bases and 6 bases respectively, with 8 bases between them. The germline V gene has CDR1 SQVTM and CDR2 ANQGSEA. The CDR3 consists of 11 residues. The DNA for the CDR3 is TGCAGCGTTTCTCGGGCCAATGAGCAGTTCTTC. This encodes CSVSRANEQFF.

In this sample, this clonotype turned up many times. V and J are TRBV12-3 or TRBV12-4 and TRBJ1-5; maybe TRBD1 (5 bases). The ends were cut back, 4 bases at V and 0 bases at J, with 7 bases in the middle. The CDR3 consists of 14 residues. The CDR3 reads CASSSGFSNQPQHF. The CDR3 DNA is TGTGCCAGCAGTTCAGGGTTTAGCAATCAGCCCCAGCATTTT.